Following are 14 T cell receptor beta chains from one sample sequenced in a study of T-cell memory formation after mild COVID-19. Using its own MiXCR run on the 5' RACE reads, TCRdb lists one record per CDR3 protein. The table includes over 500,000 distinct CDR3 sequences, 15% to 20% detected once. The sequencing input was PBMCs or a T cell subset sorted from them (not recorded which). All receptors derive from an adult woman who had mild COVID-19 (a few samples of this study predate the infection). Cell type and time point are not known.

This clonotype occurred a few times. The V gene is TRBV27, the J gene TRBJ2-1; possibly TRBD2 for D (6 bases). The CDR3 covers 13 residues. Trimming removed 0 bases at V and 8 bases at J, with 8 bases between. CDR1 is MNHEY and CDR2 is SMNVEV in the germline V gene (reference sequence). The DNA of the CDR3 is TGTGCCAGCAGTTTATCAGGAGGGGATGAGCAGTTCTTC. Its translation is CASSLSGGDEQFF.

The rearrangement joins TRBV10-3 to TRBJ2-3; tentatively, D is TRBD2 (7 bases). The germline gives CDR1 ENHRY, CDR2 SYGVKD. CDR3 length: 15 residues. V lost 3 bases and J 1 base, leaving 11 bases between the germline ends. This CDR3 reads CAISEGRGRTDTQYF. The CDR3 DNA sequence: TGTGCCATCAGTGAAGGGCGGGGGCGCACAGATACGCAGTATTTT.

This chain joins TRBV7-6 and TRBJ1-2; D call uncertain. V lost 1 base, J lost 4 bases, and 7 bases lay in between. The CDR3 runs to 13 residues. The germline V gene has CDR1 SGHVS and CDR2 FNYEAQ. The CDR3 DNA reads TGTGCCAGCAGCTTAGACAGCGGCTATGGCTACACCTTC. Translated, it gives CASSLDSGYGYTF.

The chain carries TRBV5-1 and TRBJ2-5; maybe TRBD2 (6 bases). Trimming left V 1 base short and J 5 bases short, with 15 bases between. The CDR3 length is 15 residues. Germline CDR1 reads SGHRS; CDR2 reads YFSETQ. For the CDR3, the DNA is TGCGCCAGCAGCTTGAAGACTAGTTTTGCGGAGACCCAGTACTTC. Protein product: CASSLKTSFAETQYF.

This clonotype was detected only a few times. The V call is TRBV20-1, the J call TRBJ1-2; TRBD1 is a possible D gene (5 bases). Germline CDR1 and CDR2: DFQATT and SNEGSKA (reference sequence). Trimming stripped 3 bases from V and 8 bases from J, with 13 bases between. The CDR3 has 12 amino acids. CDR3 sequence: CSASDQGLGYTF. The CDR3 coding sequence is TGCAGTGCTAGTGACCAGGGTCTAGGCTACACCTTC.

This clonotype was counted a few times. This rearrangement joins TRBV6-5 to TRBJ2-1; TRBD2 matches 10 bases. V shed 6 bases and J 7 bases; nucleotides not matched to a gene: 6. The CDR3 is made up of 14 amino acids. The germline gives CDR1 MNHEY, CDR2 SVGAGI. CDR3 region: CASRPGLAPNEQFF. The CDR3 coding sequence is TGTGCCAGCAGGCCGGGACTAGCGCCGAATGAGCAGTTCTTC.

This clonotype was seen a few times. This chain links TRBV5-1 with TRBJ2-3; 9 bases line up with TRBD1. Germline CDR1 is SGHRS and CDR2 is YFSETQ. The V segment lost 1 base and the J segment 6 bases; nucleotides outside the gene matches: 6. The CDR3 runs to 15 residues. The CDR3 loop reads CASSLIVGTGDTQYF. CDR3 bases: TGCGCCAGCAGCTTGATTGTCGGGACAGGGGATACGCAGTATTTT.

The chain employs TRBV6-5 and TRBJ2-7; D might be TRBD2 (5 bases). The CDR3 loop spans 12 amino acids. V lost 8 bases to trimming and J lost 5 bases, with 13 bases between them. From germline, CDR1 is MNHEY and CDR2 SVGAGI. The CDR3 sequence: CASGTGFNEQYF. In DNA form, the CDR3 reads TGTGCCAGCGGAACGGGGTTCAACGAGCAGTACTTC.

The table lists this clonotype with a few counts. This rearrangement joins TRBV2 to TRBJ2-5; D is ambiguous. With 2 bases removed from V and 5 bases from J, the gap between germline ends came to 15 bases. Germline loops: CDR1 SNHLY, CDR2 FYNNEI. CDR3 size: 15 residues. In DNA form, the CDR3 reads TGTGCCAGCAGTGAATGGTTGCCCTCTGGGGAGACCCAGTACTTC. Protein: CASSEWLPSGETQYF.

The rearrangement links TRBV19 to TRBJ1-1; 7 bases match TRBD1. CDR3 length equals 15 residues. V shed 4 bases and J 6 bases; nucleotides not matched to a gene: 11. Germline assignment: CDR1 LNHDA and CDR2 SQIVND (reference sequence). The CDR3 sequence is CASSNTGAPGAEAFF. CDR3 coding DNA: TGTGCCAGTAGTAACACAGGGGCCCCTGGTGCTGAAGCTTTCTTT.

This sequence joins TRBV19 and TRBJ1-2; the D is unclear. Trimming shortened V by 5 bases and J by 7 bases, and 11 bases separated the two germline ends. The germline V gene encodes CDR1 LNHDA and CDR2 SQIVND (reference sequence). The CDR3 consists of 12 residues. For the CDR3, the DNA is TGTGCCAGTAGTCTGAATTACGTTGGCTACACCTTC. It encodes CASSLNYVGYTF.

This clonotype was found a few times. This sequence joins TRBV4-2 and TRBJ2-7, with 9 bases matching TRBD1. In germline, CDR1 is LGHNA, CDR2 YNFKEQ. The CDR3 length is 15 residues. The ends lost 2 bases at V and 2 bases at J; junction bases unmatched: 4. As DNA, the CDR3 is TGTGCCAGCAGCCAACCCCGACAGGGGGCCTACGAGCAGTACTTC. Its protein product is CASSQPRQGAYEQYF.

V is TRBV7-6 and J is TRBJ2-3; TRBD2 matches 10 bases. There are 16 residues in the CDR3. The V gene end was trimmed by 4 bases and the J gene end by 0 bases; junction bases not matched to a gene: 4. In germline, CDR1 is SGHVS, CDR2 FNYEAQ. The CDR3 sequence is CASSSGLAASTDTQYF. Written as DNA, the CDR3 is TGTGCCAGCAGCTCAGGACTAGCGGCTAGCACAGATACGCAGTATTTT.

The sample holds many counts of this clonotype. The chain recombines TRBV24-1 with TRBJ2-1, with 13 bases aligning to TRBD2. Per germline, CDR1 KGHDR and CDR2 SFDVKD. The CDR3 has 17 amino acids. J was trimmed by 7 bases and V by 4 bases; bases with no gene match: 9. CDR3 DNA: TGTGCCACCAGTGACCACAGGACTAGCGGGAGTGGTAATGAGCAGTTCTTC. It codes for CATSDHRTSGSGNEQFF.